This T cell receptor (beta chain) was captured in a study of PD-1 blockade in classical Hodgkin lymphoma. Study overall: The patients were dosed with nivolumab 3 mg/kg, infused intravenously every 2 weeks.

Comment on this clone: Its antigen is not identified.

The germline V gene encodes CDR1 MNHEY and CDR2 SVGAGI. V was pared by 0 bases and J by 4 bases, with 12 bases between. This CDR3 contains 16 residues. Generated by immunoSEQ multiplex PCR, the TCRdb table keeps only in-frame clones and is missing some. The sample gives some 150,000 clones, just under 80% of which show up once; about 9% is in the top ten. Every patient was affected by relapse after autologous stem cell transplantation, while exposure to brentuximab vedotin was not uniform. Best overall response was complete response, partial response or progressive disease in these relapsed/refractory classical Hodgkin lymphoma patients. Study-wide results and limits: Complete responders showed a baseline diversity that resembled the diversity of newly diagnosed patients. Researchers reported that CD4+ TCR diversity, though not CD8+, rose significantly by C4D1.

The sample here was peripheral blood mononuclear cells (PBMCs), taken before the second cycle of nivolumab. The rearrangement joins TRBV6-5 to TRBJ2-2; D remains ambiguous. The sequence came from a human donor with classical Hodgkin lymphoma. CDR3 nucleotide sequence: TGTGCCAGCAGTTACTCGATTCCTGTAGGCACCGGGGAGCTGTTTTTT. This encodes CASSYSIPVGTGELFF.